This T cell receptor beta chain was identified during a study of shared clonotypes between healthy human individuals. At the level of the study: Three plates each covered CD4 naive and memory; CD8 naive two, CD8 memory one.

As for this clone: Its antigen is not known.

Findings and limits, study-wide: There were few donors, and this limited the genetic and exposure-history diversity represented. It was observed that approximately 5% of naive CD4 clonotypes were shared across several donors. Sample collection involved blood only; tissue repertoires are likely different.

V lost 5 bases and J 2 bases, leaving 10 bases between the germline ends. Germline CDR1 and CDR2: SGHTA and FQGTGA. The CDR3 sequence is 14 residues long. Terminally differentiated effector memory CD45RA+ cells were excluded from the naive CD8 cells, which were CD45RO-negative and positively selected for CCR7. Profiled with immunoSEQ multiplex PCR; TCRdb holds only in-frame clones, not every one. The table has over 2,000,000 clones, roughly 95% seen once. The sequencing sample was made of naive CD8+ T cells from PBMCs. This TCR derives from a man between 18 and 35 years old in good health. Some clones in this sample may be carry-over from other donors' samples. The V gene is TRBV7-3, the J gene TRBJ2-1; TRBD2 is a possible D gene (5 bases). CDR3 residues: CASSGPGTYNEQFF. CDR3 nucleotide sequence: TGTGCCAGCAGCGGGCCCGGGACCTACAATGAGCAGTTCTTC.